This T cell receptor beta chain is from a study of blood T cells in healthy people across ages. A J-beta primer mix and a sample-barcoded 5' primer were used in a second PCR of roughly 6 to 12 cycles. TCRdb re-analysed the 5' RACE reads in MiXCR, keeping a single row per CDR3 protein. The sample includes 1,800,000 or so distinct CDR3 sequences, 39% seen only once; the top ten take around 23%. Germline assignment: CDR1 SGHVS and CDR2 FQNEAQ. The CDR3 totals 15 residues. The V end lost 5 bases, the J end lost 5 bases, and 16 bases lay between the germline ends. This clonotype was recorded at least ten times.

Sequencing was performed on blood. The chain has TRBV7-8 and TRBJ2-4; TRBD2 is a possible D gene (6 bases). This clonotype was sampled from a human donor in good health. The CDR3 loop is CASSPLTSPQNIQYF. In DNA, the CDR3 is TGTGCCAGCAGCCCGTTAACTAGCCCCCAAAACATTCAGTACTTC.